Presented here are 18 T cell receptor beta chains from one specimen sequenced in a study of a mutant IDH1 vaccine in newly diagnosed glioma. Their target antigens are unknown. The time point here: week 5, during vaccination. Topical imiquimod accompanied each vaccine dose, which consisted of 300 ug of mutant IDH1 20-mer peptide. TCRdb keeps only in-frame clones here, not all; method: immunoSEQ multiplex PCR. The sample holds about 38,000 clones; about four fifths are singletons and the top ten take around 5.5%. Specimen: PBMCs, collected from a glioma patient whose treatment included an IDH1 peptide vaccine. Receptors originate from a man aged 35 to 55 with glioma.

V is TRBV7-9 and J is TRBJ1-3; no definite D call. This CDR3 has 16 residues. CDR1 SEHNR and CDR2 FQNEAQ come from the germline V gene (reference sequence). The V end was cut by 5 bases, the J end by 0 bases, with 14 bases between. The CDR3 DNA is TGTGCCAGCAGCAGATGGGAGGGAAGCTCTGGAAACACCATATATTTT. Translation: CASSRWEGSSGNTIYF. Full variable domain (missing parts from reference TRBV7-9 and TRBJ1-3): DTGVSQNPRHKITKRGQNVTFRCDPISEHNRLYWYRQTLGQGPEFLTYFQNEAQLEKSRLLSDRFSAERPKGSFSTLEIQRTEQGDSAMYLCASSRWEGSSGNTIYFGEGSWLTVV.

V gene TRBV6-1 combines with J gene TRBJ2-1; 9 nucleotides align to TRBD1. V gave up 7 bases and J gave up 5 bases; unmatched junction bases: 9. This CDR3 has 15 residues. Per the germline V gene, CDR1 is MNHNS and CDR2 is SASEGT. The CDR3 protein is CASTPQTGGNNEQFF. CDR3 nucleotides: TGTGCCAGCACACCGCAGACAGGGGGAAACAATGAGCAGTTCTTC.

The chain combines TRBV27 with TRBJ1-5; 7 bases are a match to TRBD1. CDR1 is MNHEY, CDR2 SMNVEV, per germline (reference sequence). With 2 bases clipped from V and 8 bases from J, the junction kept 15 bases outside the gene matches. This CDR3 region has 17 residues. CDR3 in DNA: TGTGCCAGCAGTTTAGATAGGGGGCGGAACCCACCTGAGCCCCAGCATTTT. This sequence encodes CASSLDRGRNPPEPQHF.

The count of this clone is one. The chain couples TRBV5-1 to TRBJ2-5; 8 bases are shared with TRBD1. With V trimmed by 4 bases and J by 5 bases, 7 bases remained unmatched. CDR3 length: 14 amino acids. CDR1 is SGHRS, CDR2 YFSETQ, per germline. In nucleotides, the CDR3 is TGCGCCAGCAGCAAAACAGGGGGTGGCGAGACCCAGTACTTC. Residues: CASSKTGGGETQYF.

This chain links TRBV7-8 with TRBJ1-6; perhaps TRBD1 as D (5 bases). With 4 bases removed from V and 1 base from J, the gap between germline ends came to 14 bases. The CDR3 extends over 17 amino acids. In germline, CDR1 is SGHVS, CDR2 FQNEAQ. Here the CDR3 reads CASSSFQGRSYNSPLHF. In nucleotides, the CDR3 is TGTGCCAGCAGCTCCTTTCAGGGACGGTCCTATAATTCACCCCTCCACTTT.

V usage is TRBV6-1 and J usage is TRBJ2-1; 8 bases fit TRBD2. Germline V gives CDR1 MNHNS, CDR2 SASEGT. The CDR3 covers 14 residues. With 5 bases clipped from V and 4 bases from J, the junction kept 4 bases outside the gene matches. The CDR3 is CASSLAGSYNEQFF. As DNA, the CDR3 is TGTGCCAGCAGTTTAGCGGGGTCATACAATGAGCAGTTCTTC.

The rearrangement uses TRBV7-8 and TRBJ2-7; weak D call: TRBD2 (6 bases). Trimming stripped 3 bases from V and 1 base from J, with 10 bases between. The CDR3 loop spans 14 amino acids. Germline lookup yields CDR1 SGHVS and CDR2 FQNEAQ. CDR3 nucleotides: TGTGCCAGCAGCTTTAAACGGGAGTCCTACGAGCAGTACTTC. As protein: CASSFKRESYEQYF.

This clone showed up just a few times. The chain combines TRBV2 with TRBJ1-1; 7 bases fit TRBD1. Germline V gene sequence: CDR1 SNHLY, CDR2 FYNNEI. The CDR3 is 13 residues long. The V and J ends lost 8 bases and 2 bases, in that order; junction bases with no gene match: 5. Written as DNA, the CDR3 is TGTGCCAGCGGCCGGGACAGCAACACTGAAGCTTTCTTT. Residues: CASGRDSNTEAFF. Full variable domain (rest looked up from reference TRBV2 and TRBJ1-1): EPEVTQTPSHQVTQMGQEVILRCVPISNHLYFYWYRQILGQKVEFLVSFYNNEISEKSEIFDDQFSVERPDGSNFTLKIRSTKLEDSAMYFCASGRDSNTEAFFGQGTRLTVV.

The chain joins TRBV19 to TRBJ1-5; no clear D gene. This CDR3 has 15 residues. Trimming took 3 bases from V and 1 from J, leaving 10 bases between them. Germline CDR1 LNHDA, CDR2 SQIVND (reference sequence). For the CDR3, the DNA is TGTGCCAGTAGTATCGGCAGGATAAGCAATCAGCCCCAGCATTTT. It yields the protein CASSIGRISNQPQHF. Full variable domain (remainder filled in from reference TRBV19 and TRBJ1-5): DGGITQSPKYLFRKEGQNVTLSCEQNLNHDAMYWYRQDPGQGLRLIYYSQIVNDFQKGDIAEGYSVSREKKESFPLTVTSAQKNPTAFYLCASSIGRISNQPQHFGDGTRLSIL.

V usage is TRBV30 and J usage is TRBJ1-5; D remains unclear. V was clipped by 0 bases and J by 5 bases, with 8 bases between them. Germline values: CDR1 GTSNPN, CDR2 SVGIG (reference sequence). The CDR3 spans 13 residues. The CDR3 spells CAWSVQYDQPQHF. The CDR3 coding sequence is TGTGCCTGGAGTGTACAGTACGATCAGCCCCAGCATTTT. The full variable domain, with the rest looked up from reference TRBV30 and TRBJ1-5, is SQTIHQWPATLVQPVGSPLSLECTVEGTSNPNLYWYRQAAGRGLQLLFYSVGIGQISSEVPQNLSASRPQDRQFILSSKKLLLSDSGFYLCAWSVQYDQPQHFGDGTRLSIL.

This clone has only a few counts. The chain is built from TRBV7-9 and TRBJ1-1, with D perhaps TRBD1 (6 bases). V was cut by 2 bases and J by 1 base, with 11 bases left in between. The germline gives CDR1 SEHNR, CDR2 FQNEAQ (reference sequence). The CDR3 spans 15 residues. In nucleotides, the CDR3 is TGTGCCAGCAGCTTATTAGACAGGAGGAACACTGAAGCTTTCTTT. Amino acids: CASSLLDRRNTEAFF.

This clone was observed a single time. The chain combines TRBV4-2 with TRBJ2-7; TRBD1 matches at 8 bases. Germline values: CDR1 LGHNA, CDR2 YNFKEQ. The CDR3 runs 14 residues. V lost 1 base, J lost 5 bases, and 4 bases stayed unmatched. CDR3 sequence reads: CASSQVGGQDEQYF. In nucleotides, the CDR3 is TGTGCCAGCAGCCAAGTCGGGGGACAGGACGAGCAGTACTTC.

In its sample, this clone was seen a few times. This chain joins TRBV7-9 and TRBJ1-5, with 7 bases that match TRBD1. The J segment lost 5 bases and the V segment lost 5 bases, leaving 9 bases of the junction unmatched. CDR3 length equals 15 residues. Germline lookup yields CDR1 SEHNR and CDR2 FQNEAQ (reference sequence). CDR3 sequence reads: CASSSYRGTDQPQHF. The DNA of the CDR3 is TGTGCCAGCAGCAGTTACAGGGGTACGGATCAGCCCCAGCATTTT.

The chain carries TRBV18 and TRBJ2-5; D is unresolved. There are 16 residues in the CDR3. V was shortened by 2 bases and J by 2 bases, with 15 bases between the two germline ends. CDR1 and CDR2 from the germline V gene are KGHSH and LQKENI. This CDR3 is CASSPFDASLQETQYF. CDR3 in DNA: TGTGCCAGCTCACCATTTGATGCCTCCTTACAAGAGACCCAGTACTTC.

The rearrangement joins TRBV7-9 to TRBJ1-4, with unresolved D. The CDR3 is 14 amino acids. CDR1 and CDR2 (germline): SEHNR, FQNEAQ (reference sequence). V lost 2 bases, J lost 7 bases, and 11 bases lay in between. The chain's CDR3 is CASSLRSPGEKLFF. The CDR3 DNA sequence: TGTGCCAGCAGCTTAAGGAGTCCAGGTGAAAAACTGTTTTTT.

This chain connects TRBV2 to TRBJ1-6; no definite D call. CDR1 is SNHLY and CDR2 is FYNNEI in the germline V gene. The V end lost 6 bases, the J end lost 9 bases, and 12 bases lay between the germline ends. This CDR3 has 13 residues. CDR3 protein: CASRAAKGSPLHF. The CDR3 DNA is TGTGCCAGCAGGGCGGCCAAGGGTTCACCCCTCCACTTT.

This clone was detected once. CDR3 region: CASSPRDPRTDTQYF. Written as DNA, the CDR3 is TGTGCCAGCTCACCCAGGGACCCTCGCACAGATACGCAGTATTTT. The V and J genes are TRBV18 and TRBJ2-3; the D gene could be TRBD1 or TRBD2 (5 bases each). Germline CDR1 and CDR2: KGHSH and LQKENI. V was cut by 3 bases and J by 1 base, with 11 bases left in between. The CDR3 loop spans 15 amino acids.

This clone occurred a few times. The chain joins TRBV30 to TRBJ1-5; a possible D gene is TRBD1 (5 bases). Germline CDR1 GTSNPN, CDR2 SVGIG (reference sequence). The CDR3 loop spans 17 amino acids. The V and J ends lost 2 bases and 0 bases respectively, with 17 bases between them. The DNA of the CDR3 is TGTGCCTGGAGTCGACCGCCATTGACAGATAGCAATCAGCCCCAGCATTTT. It translates to CAWSRPPLTDSNQPQHF.